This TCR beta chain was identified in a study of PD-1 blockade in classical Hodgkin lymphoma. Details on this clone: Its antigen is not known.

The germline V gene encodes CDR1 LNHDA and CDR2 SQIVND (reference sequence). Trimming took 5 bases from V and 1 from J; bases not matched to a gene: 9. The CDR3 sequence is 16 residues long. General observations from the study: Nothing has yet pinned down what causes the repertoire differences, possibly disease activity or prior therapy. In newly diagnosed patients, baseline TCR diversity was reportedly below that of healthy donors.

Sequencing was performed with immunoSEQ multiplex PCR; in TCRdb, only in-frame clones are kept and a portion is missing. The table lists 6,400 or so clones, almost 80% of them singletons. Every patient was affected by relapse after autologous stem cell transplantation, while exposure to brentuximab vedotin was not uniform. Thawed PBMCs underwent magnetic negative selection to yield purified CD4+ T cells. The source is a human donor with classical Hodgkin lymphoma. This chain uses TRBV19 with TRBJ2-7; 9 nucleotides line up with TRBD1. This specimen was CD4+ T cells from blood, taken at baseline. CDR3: CASSQTGTGTSYEQYF. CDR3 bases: TGTGCCAGTAGTCAAACCGGGACAGGGACATCCTACGAGCAGTACTTC.